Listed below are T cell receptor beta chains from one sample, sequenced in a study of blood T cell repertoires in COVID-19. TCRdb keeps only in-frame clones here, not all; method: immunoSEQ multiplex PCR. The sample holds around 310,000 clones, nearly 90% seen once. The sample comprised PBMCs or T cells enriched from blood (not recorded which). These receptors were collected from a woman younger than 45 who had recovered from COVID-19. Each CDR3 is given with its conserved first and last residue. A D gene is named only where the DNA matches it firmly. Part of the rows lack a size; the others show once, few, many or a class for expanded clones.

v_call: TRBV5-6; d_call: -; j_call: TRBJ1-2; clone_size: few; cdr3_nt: TGTGCCAGCAGCTTAGAAGCAGGGGATGGAGACTATGGCTACACCTTC; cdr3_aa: CASSLEAGDGDYGYTF
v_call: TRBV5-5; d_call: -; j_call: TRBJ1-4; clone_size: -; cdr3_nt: TGTGCCAGCCAGATCGGGGGAAAACTGTTTTTT; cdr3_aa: CASQIGGKLFF
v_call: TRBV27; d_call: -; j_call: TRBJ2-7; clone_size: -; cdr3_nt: TGTGCCAGCAATCGGCAGGGATCCTACGAGCAGTACTTC; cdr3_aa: CASNRQGSYEQYF
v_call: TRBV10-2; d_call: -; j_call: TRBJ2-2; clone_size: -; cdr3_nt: TGCGCCAGCAGTTGGGCGCGGAACACCGGGGAGCTGTTTTTT; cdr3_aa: CASSWARNTGELFF
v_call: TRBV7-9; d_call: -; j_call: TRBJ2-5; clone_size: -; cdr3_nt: TGTGCCAGCACCTTACGGGAGACCCAGTACTTC; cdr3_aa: CASTLRETQYF
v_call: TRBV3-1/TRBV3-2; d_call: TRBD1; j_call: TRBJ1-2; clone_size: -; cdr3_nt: TGTGCCAGCAGCCAAGTAGACAGGGTATTCCGTGGCTACACCTTC; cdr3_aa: CASSQVDRVFRGYTF
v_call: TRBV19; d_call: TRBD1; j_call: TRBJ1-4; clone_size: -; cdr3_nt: TGTGCCAGTAACTTGGTAGGACAGGGAGATGAAAAACTGTTTTTT; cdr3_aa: CASNLVGQGDEKLFF
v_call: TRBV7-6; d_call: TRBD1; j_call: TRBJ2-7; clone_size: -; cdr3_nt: TGTGCCAGCAGCTTAACCCTCGGACAGGGGGCTGAGGAGCAGTACTTC; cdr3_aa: CASSLTLGQGAEEQYF
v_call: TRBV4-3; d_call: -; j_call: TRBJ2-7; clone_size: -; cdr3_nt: TGCGCCAGCAGCCAAGATCTCTACTACGAGCAGTACTTC; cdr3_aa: CASSQDLYYEQYF
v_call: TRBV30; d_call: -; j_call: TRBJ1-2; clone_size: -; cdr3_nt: TGTGTCTTCGGGGGAGTTGAATACTATGGCTACACCTTC; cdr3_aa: CVFGGVEYYGYTF
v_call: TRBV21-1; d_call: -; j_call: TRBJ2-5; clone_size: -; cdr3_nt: TGTGCCAGCAGCTTCTACCCTAGCGGGCAGGAACTACAAGAGACCCAGTACTTC; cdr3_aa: CASSFYPSGQELQETQYF
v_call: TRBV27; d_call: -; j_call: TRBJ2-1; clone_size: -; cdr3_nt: TGTGCCAGCAGTTTTAGCTCCTACAATGAGCAGTTCTTC; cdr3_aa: CASSFSSYNEQFF
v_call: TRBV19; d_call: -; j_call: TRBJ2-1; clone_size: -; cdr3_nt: TGTGCCAGTAGTATAGAACCGCTTGCGGCGACTAGCTCCTACAATGAGCAGTTCTTC; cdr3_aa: CASSIEPLAATSSYNEQFF
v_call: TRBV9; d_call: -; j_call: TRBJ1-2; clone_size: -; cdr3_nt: TGTGCCAGCAGCGTAGACGAGAGTAACTATGGCTACACCTTC; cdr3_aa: CASSVDESNYGYTF
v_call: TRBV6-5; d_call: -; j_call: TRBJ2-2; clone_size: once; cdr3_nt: TGTGCCAGCAGTTACGAGCAGGGCACCGGGGAGCTGTTTTTT; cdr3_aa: CASSYEQGTGELFF
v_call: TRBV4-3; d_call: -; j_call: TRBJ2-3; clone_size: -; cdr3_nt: TGCGCCAGCAGCCAGGACCCAGGGTCGCAACTCTACACAGATACGCAGTATTTT; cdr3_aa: CASSQDPGSQLYTDTQYF
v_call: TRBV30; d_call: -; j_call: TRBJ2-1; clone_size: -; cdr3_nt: TGTGCCTGGAGTGAACTAGTGCTCAATGAGCAGTTCTTC; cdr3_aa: CAWSELVLNEQFF
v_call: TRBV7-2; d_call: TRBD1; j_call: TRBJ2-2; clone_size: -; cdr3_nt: TGTGCCAGCAGCATACAGGGGGCGCAAACCGGGGAGCTGTTTTTT; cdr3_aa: CASSIQGAQTGELFF
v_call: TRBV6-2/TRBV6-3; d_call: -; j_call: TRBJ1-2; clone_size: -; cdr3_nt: TGTGCCAGCAGTTACTCGGCAGGGAAGCACTATGGCTACACCTTC; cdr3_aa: CASSYSAGKHYGYTF
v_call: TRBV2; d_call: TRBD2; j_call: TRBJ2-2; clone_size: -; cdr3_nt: TGTGCCAGCAGTGAAACGGGAGGGCACGGGGAGCTGTTTTTT; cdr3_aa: CASSETGGHGELFF
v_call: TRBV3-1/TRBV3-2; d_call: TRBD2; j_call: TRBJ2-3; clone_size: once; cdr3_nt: TGTGCCAGCAGCCATCGTCTAGCGGGACACCAAGGAGATACGCAGTATTTT; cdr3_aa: CASSHRLAGHQGDTQYF
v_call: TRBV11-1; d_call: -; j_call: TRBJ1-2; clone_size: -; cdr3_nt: TGTGCCAGCAGCCCGGAGGGGTCTCTTGGCTACACCTTC; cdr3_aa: CASSPEGSLGYTF
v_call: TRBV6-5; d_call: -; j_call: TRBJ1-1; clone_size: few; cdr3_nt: TGTGCCAGCAGGACCCCCCACAGGGATGACACTGAAGCTTTCTTT; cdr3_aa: CASRTPHRDDTEAFF
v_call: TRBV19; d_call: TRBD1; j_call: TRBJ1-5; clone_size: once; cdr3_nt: TGTGCCAGTAGTAAGGGACAGAGGAATCAGCCCCAGCATTTT; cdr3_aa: CASSKGQRNQPQHF
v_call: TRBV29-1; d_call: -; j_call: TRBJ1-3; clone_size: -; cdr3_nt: TGCAGCGTCGACAGGACCTCCTCTGGAAACACCATATATTTT; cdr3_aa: CSVDRTSSGNTIYF
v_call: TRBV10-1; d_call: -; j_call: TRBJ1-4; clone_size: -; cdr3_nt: TGCGCCAGCAGTGAGTGGGGGCGCAATGAAAAACTGTTTTTT; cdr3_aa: CASSEWGRNEKLFF
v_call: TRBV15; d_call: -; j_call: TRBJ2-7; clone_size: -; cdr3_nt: TGTGCCACCAGCAGTACAGGGTTCCCCTCAACCTACGAGCAGTACTTC; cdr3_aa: CATSSTGFPSTYEQYF
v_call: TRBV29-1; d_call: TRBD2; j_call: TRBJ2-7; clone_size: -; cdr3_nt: TGCAGCGTTGCTGGGACTAGCGAGGCCTACGAGCAGTACTTC; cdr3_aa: CSVAGTSEAYEQYF
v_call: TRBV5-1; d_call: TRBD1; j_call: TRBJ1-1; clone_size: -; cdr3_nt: TGCGCCAGCAGAAGCCGCTGGACAGGGGGCAATTGGGTGACGAACACTGAAGCTTTCTTT; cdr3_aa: CASRSRWTGGNWVTNTEAFF
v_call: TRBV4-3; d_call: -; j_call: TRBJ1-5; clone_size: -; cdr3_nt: TGCGCCAGCAGCCAAGATGAGTATCAGCCCCAGCATTTT; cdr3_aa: CASSQDEYQPQHF
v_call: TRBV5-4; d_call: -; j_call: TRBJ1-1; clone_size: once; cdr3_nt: TGTGCCAGCACCTCCATATCCCGGGACACTGAAGCTTTCTTT; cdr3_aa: CASTSISRDTEAFF
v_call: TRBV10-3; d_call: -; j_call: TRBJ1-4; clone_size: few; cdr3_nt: TGTGCCGCCACCGACTTGCCCTCGGGGGAAAAACTGTTTTTT; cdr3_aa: CAATDLPSGEKLFF
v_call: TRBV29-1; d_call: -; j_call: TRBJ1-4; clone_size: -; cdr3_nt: TGCAGCGCGAGGACAGATAATGAAAAACTGTTTTTT; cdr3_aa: CSARTDNEKLFF
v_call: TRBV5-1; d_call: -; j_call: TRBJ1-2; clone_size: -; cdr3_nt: TGCGCCAGCAGCTTGGGGGGCGTCGGCTATGGCTACACCTTC; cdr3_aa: CASSLGGVGYGYTF
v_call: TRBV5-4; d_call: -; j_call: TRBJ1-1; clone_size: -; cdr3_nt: TGTGCCAGCAGCTGGTCGACGGGGTCGGGCACTGAAGCTTTCTTT; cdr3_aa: CASSWSTGSGTEAFF
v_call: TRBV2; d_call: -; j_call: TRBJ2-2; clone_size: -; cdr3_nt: TGTGCCAGCAGTGCGAGGGTCACCGGGGAGCTGTTTTTT; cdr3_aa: CASSARVTGELFF
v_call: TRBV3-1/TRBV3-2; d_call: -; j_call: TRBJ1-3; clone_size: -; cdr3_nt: TGTGCCAGCAGCCAAGTGCAGGGAAGCTCTGGAAACACCATATATTTT; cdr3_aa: CASSQVQGSSGNTIYF
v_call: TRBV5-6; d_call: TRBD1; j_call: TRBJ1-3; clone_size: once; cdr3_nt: TGTGCCAGCAGCGTACAGGGGATTGGAAACACCATATATTTT; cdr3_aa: CASSVQGIGNTIYF
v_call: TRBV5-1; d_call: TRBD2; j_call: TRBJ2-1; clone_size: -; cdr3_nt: TGCGCCAGCAGCTCTATAGCGGGAGGTTCCAATGAGCAGTTCTTC; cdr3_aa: CASSSIAGGSNEQFF
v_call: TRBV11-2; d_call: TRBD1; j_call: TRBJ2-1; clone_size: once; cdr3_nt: TGTGCCAGCAGCACGGGACAGCAGGGTTACAATGAGCAGTTCTTC; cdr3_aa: CASSTGQQGYNEQFF
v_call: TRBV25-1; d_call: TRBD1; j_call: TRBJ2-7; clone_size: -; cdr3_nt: TGTGCCAGCAGGGACAGGTTGTCTATGGGCGAGCAGTACTTC; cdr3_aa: CASRDRLSMGEQYF
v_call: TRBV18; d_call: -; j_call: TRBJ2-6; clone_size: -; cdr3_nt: TGTGCCAGCTCACCACAGGGAGGGGGTTCTGGGGCCAACGTCCTGACTTTC; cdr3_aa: CASSPQGGGSGANVLTF
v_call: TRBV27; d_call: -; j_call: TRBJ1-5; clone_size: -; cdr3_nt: TGTGCCAGCAGTCCACACTGGTGGGGGGAATCCGGCAATCAGCCCCAGCATTTT; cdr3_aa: CASSPHWWGESGNQPQHF
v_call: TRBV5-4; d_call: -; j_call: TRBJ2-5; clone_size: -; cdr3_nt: TGTGCCAGCAGCTTTCTGGAGACCCAGTACTTC; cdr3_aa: CASSFLETQYF
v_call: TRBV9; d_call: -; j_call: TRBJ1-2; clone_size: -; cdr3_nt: TGTGCCAGCAGCGTAGCGGCAGGGGATAATGACTATGGCTACACCTTC; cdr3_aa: CASSVAAGDNDYGYTF
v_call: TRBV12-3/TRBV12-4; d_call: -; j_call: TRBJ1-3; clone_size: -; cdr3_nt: TGTGCCAGCAGCCTTGGAAACACCATATATTTT; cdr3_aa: CASSLGNTIYF
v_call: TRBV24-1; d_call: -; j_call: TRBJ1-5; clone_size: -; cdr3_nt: TGTGCCACCAGTGATCCAAACAGAAGCAATCAGCCCCAGCATTTT; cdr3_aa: CATSDPNRSNQPQHF
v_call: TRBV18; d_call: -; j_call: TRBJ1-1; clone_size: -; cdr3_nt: TGTGCCAGCTCACCATTCCCCTTGGCAGGGGCCACTGAAGCTTTCTTT; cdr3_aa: CASSPFPLAGATEAFF
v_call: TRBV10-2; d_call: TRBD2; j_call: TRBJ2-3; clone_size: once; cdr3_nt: TGCGCCAGCACTGACCTCGCGGGAGTTGTTCCAGATACGCAGTATTTT; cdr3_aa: CASTDLAGVVPDTQYF
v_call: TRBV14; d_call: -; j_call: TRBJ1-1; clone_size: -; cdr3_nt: TGTGCCAGCAGCCAAGACCCCCGAGGAGAGGCTTTCTTT; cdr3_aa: CASSQDPRGEAFF
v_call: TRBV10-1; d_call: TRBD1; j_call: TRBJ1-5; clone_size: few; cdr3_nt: TGCGCCAGCAGTGTAGGACAGGGACAGCCCCAGCATTTT; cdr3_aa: CASSVGQGQPQHF
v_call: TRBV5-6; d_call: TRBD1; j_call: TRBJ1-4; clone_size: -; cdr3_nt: TGTGCCAGCAGCTTTGGCTTTGGACAGGGAGGTGAAAAACTGTTTTTT; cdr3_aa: CASSFGFGQGGEKLFF
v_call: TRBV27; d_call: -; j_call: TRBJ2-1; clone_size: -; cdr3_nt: TGTGCCAGCCAAAAAAGGGGGGGTCTCTACAATGAGCAGTTCTTC; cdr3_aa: CASQKRGGLYNEQFF
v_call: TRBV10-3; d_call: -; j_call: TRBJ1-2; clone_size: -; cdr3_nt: TGTGCCATCAGTCCGGGGAAAGAGGGCTACACCTTC; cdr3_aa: CAISPGKEGYTF
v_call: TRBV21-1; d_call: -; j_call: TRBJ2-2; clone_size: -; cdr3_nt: TGTGCCAGCAGCAGAACAGGGTCGGGCACCGGGGAGCTGTTTTTT; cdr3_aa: CASSRTGSGTGELFF
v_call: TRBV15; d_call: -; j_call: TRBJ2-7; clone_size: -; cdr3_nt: TGTGCCACCAGCAGAGAGTTTGGGGCGCTCGAGCAGTACTTC; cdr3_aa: CATSREFGALEQYF
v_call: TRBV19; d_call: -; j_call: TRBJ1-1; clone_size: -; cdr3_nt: TGTGCCAGTAGTCCCCTGCGGGAGGACACTGAAGCTTTCTTT; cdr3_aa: CASSPLREDTEAFF
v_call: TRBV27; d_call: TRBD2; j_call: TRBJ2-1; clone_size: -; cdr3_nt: TGTGCCAGCAGTTTTAGCGGGGGGGTCTACAATGAGCAGTTCTTC; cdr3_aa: CASSFSGGVYNEQFF
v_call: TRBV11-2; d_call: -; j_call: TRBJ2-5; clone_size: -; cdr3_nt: TGTGCCAGCAGTTGGACAGTCCAAGAGACCCAGTACTTC; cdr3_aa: CASSWTVQETQYF
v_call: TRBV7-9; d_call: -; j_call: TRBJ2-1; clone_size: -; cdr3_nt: TGTGCCAGCAGCTTTCACGAGGGAGGCTCCTACAATGAGCAGTTCTTC; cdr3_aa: CASSFHEGGSYNEQFF